The entry below describes one TCR beta chain. Assay used: immunoSEQ multiplex PCR; TCRdb lists only in-frame clones, some missing. The table lists roughly 4,000 clones, about 90% of them singletons. This record belongs to a study of brain metastases from non-small cell lung cancer. Per the germline V gene, CDR1 is MNHEY and CDR2 is SVGAGI. V lost 11 bases and J 3 bases, leaving 17 bases between the germline ends. The CDR3 length is 13 residues. The material sequenced was primary lung tumor tissue. The sequence derives from a donor at least 40 years old with non-small cell lung cancer. The chain uses TRBV6-5 and TRBJ2-7, with D maybe TRBD2 (6 bases). Here the CDR3 reads CAVTRESLYEQYF. CDR3 DNA sequence: TGTGCCGTCACCCGGGAGTCTCTCTACGAGCAGTACTTC.